This TCR beta chain was observed in a study of T cell changes during pregnancy in multiple sclerosis. V dropped 5 bases and J dropped 1; count of bases not matched to a gene: 11. Germline V gene data show CDR1 as SGHAT and CDR2 as FQNNGV. The CDR3 loop spans 19 amino acids. Some clones are missing from TCRdb's copy, which holds only in-frame ones; the method was immunoSEQ multiplex PCR. The profile shows over 60,000 clones, around 96% of them singletons. This clone was counted a single time. Source: CD8+ T cells from peripheral blood mononuclear cells, taken after pregnancy. The rearrangement links TRBV11-2 to TRBJ2-3, with 14 bases lining up with TRBD2. The sequence was obtained from a female donor with multiple sclerosis, enrolled in a pregnancy study. CDR3 coding DNA: TGTGCCAGCAGCGCGCGGACTAGCGGGAGGCCAGGGGGCACAGATACGCAGTATTTT. Its translation is CASSARTSGRPGGTDTQYF.